Listed below are T cell receptor beta chains from one sample, sequenced in a study of response to subunit inactivated influenza vaccine. TCRdb itself ran the RT-PCR reads through MiXCR, one entry per CDR3 protein. The sample shows roughly 190,000 distinct CDR3 sequences, 12% of them seen only once. This same sample was also taken into another study, of T cells expressing NK-cell markers.

The sample in question was CD8+ T cells sorted from PBMCs, obtained roughly 12 days after vaccination. These receptors all stem from a man in his fifties who received an inactivated influenza vaccine. The CDR3 runs from the conserved cysteine through the conserved F or W. Fields, in order: J gene, V gene, CDR3 length, D gene, clone size, CDR3 DNA, CDR3 protein. D genes are given only for firm matches. Clone size is given for some rows only: seen once, a few or many times, or a class if the clone is expanded.

J: TRBJ2-5
V: TRBV7-8
length: 17
D: .
size: .
DNA: TGTGCCAGCAGCTTGTGGGGGGGCTATGCTCAACAAGAGACCCAGTACTTC
CDR3: CASSLWGGYAQQETQYF

J: TRBJ2-1
V: TRBV27
length: 13
D: TRBD2
size: .
DNA: TGTGCCAGCGGACTAGCGGGAGATAATGAGCAGTTCTTC
CDR3: CASGLAGDNEQFF

J: TRBJ2-7
V: TRBV6-1
length: 17
D: TRBD2
size: few
DNA: TGTGCCACGCAGACACGTACTAGCGGGAGGGCCCTCTACGAGCAGTACTTC
CDR3: CATQTRTSGRALYEQYF

J: TRBJ2-1
V: TRBV15
length: 15
D: .
size: few
DNA: TGTGCCACCAGTTCTCCCGGCACAACAGGCAATGAGCAGTTCTTC
CDR3: CATSSPGTTGNEQFF

J: TRBJ2-7
V: TRBV28
length: 12
D: .
size: .
DNA: TGTGCCAGCAGTTTCCCTTCCTACGAGCAGTACTTC
CDR3: CASSFPSYEQYF

J: TRBJ1-2
V: TRBV5-1
length: 14
D: TRBD1
size: few
DNA: TGCGCCAGCAACACAGGGGGCGGTAACTATGGCTACACCTTC
CDR3: CASNTGGGNYGYTF

J: TRBJ2-1
V: TRBV4-2
length: 16
D: .
size: .
DNA: TGTGCCAGCAGCGACGGGCGGATAGGGGGTTTCAATGAGCAGTTCTTC
CDR3: CASSDGRIGGFNEQFF

J: TRBJ2-7
V: TRBV7-6
length: 15
D: .
size: .
DNA: TGTGCCAGCAGCGTAGGGAGTCCCCCTCTCGGCGAGCAGTACTTC
CDR3: CASSVGSPPLGEQYF

J: TRBJ2-3
V: TRBV5-1
length: 16
D: .
size: few
DNA: TGCGCCAGCAGCTCAAGGGCCGGGGCATTCACAGATACGCAGTATTTT
CDR3: CASSSRAGAFTDTQYF

J: TRBJ1-2
V: TRBV7-9
length: 14
D: .
size: few
DNA: TGTGCCAGCAGCTACTCGGACAGTGACTATGGCTACACCTTC
CDR3: CASSYSDSDYGYTF

J: TRBJ1-1
V: TRBV12-3/TRBV12-4
length: 15
D: .
size: few
DNA: TGTGCCAGCAGCCGGGACAACCTCGAGAACACTGAAGCTTTCTTT
CDR3: CASSRDNLENTEAFF

J: TRBJ1-1
V: TRBV7-8
length: 15
D: .
size: .
DNA: TGTGCCAGCAGCTTAATGGATTTAGGCGGCACTGAAGCTTTCTTT
CDR3: CASSLMDLGGTEAFF

J: TRBJ2-6
V: TRBV27
length: 16
D: .
size: few
DNA: TGTGCCAGCAGTATCCTCGGGTTCTCTGGGGCCAACGTCCTGACTTTC
CDR3: CASSILGFSGANVLTF

J: TRBJ2-5
V: TRBV7-8
length: 14
D: .
size: .
DNA: TGTGCCAGCAGCTTTCACGTTACTATCGTGACCCAGTACTTC
CDR3: CASSFHVTIVTQYF

J: TRBJ2-3
V: TRBV28
length: 14
D: .
size: few
DNA: TGTGCCAGCAGCCCGGTCCTGATGGGAGATACGCAGTATTTT
CDR3: CASSPVLMGDTQYF

J: TRBJ2-1
V: TRBV28
length: 15
D: TRBD2
size: few
DNA: TGTGCCAGTTCTGGGGGCGGGGGGATCTACAATGAGCAGTTCTTC
CDR3: CASSGGGGIYNEQFF

J: TRBJ2-5
V: TRBV2
length: 14
D: TRBD2
size: few
DNA: TGTGCCATTCTCATCCGGGGGGGCTTAGAGACCCAGTACTTC
CDR3: CAILIRGGLETQYF

J: TRBJ2-5
V: TRBV6-1
length: 17
D: TRBD2
size: .
DNA: TGTGCCAGCAGTGAAAGTGTCCTAGCGGGAGAGATAGAGACCCAGTACTTC
CDR3: CASSESVLAGEIETQYF

J: TRBJ2-7
V: TRBV11-2
length: 12
D: .
size: .
DNA: TGTGCCAGCAGCGCGCTTAAGTACGAGCAGTACTTC
CDR3: CASSALKYEQYF

J: TRBJ2-7
V: TRBV7-9
length: 16
D: TRBD2
size: many
DNA: TGTGCCAGCAGCTTTGGGCTAGCGGGGTACTCCTACGAGCAGTACTTC
CDR3: CASSFGLAGYSYEQYF

J: TRBJ2-1
V: TRBV20-1
length: 15
D: .
size: .
DNA: TGCAGTGCTAGAGAGCGAGCAGCCTTGGGGAGTGAGCAGTTCTTC
CDR3: CSARERAALGSEQFF

J: TRBJ2-7
V: TRBV21-1
length: 16
D: .
size: few
DNA: TGTGCCAGCAGCAAACAGGAGGAGGGGGGGCACGGCGAGCAGTACTTC
CDR3: CASSKQEEGGHGEQYF

J: TRBJ2-5
V: TRBV4-3
length: 18
D: TRBD2
size: .
DNA: TGCGCCAGCAGCCAAGATCGGTGGACTAGCGGAGGCCAAGAGACCCAGTACTTC
CDR3: CASSQDRWTSGGQETQYF

J: TRBJ2-7
V: TRBV29-1
length: 14
D: .
size: many
DNA: TGCAGCGTTGGGATCCGGGGACGGGACTACGAGCAGTACTTC
CDR3: CSVGIRGRDYEQYF

J: TRBJ1-2
V: TRBV4-1
length: 15
D: .
size: few
DNA: TGCGCCAGCAGCCAAGCCGGAAATCCTCACTATGGCTACACCTTC
CDR3: CASSQAGNPHYGYTF

J: TRBJ2-3
V: TRBV10-2
length: 14
D: TRBD1
size: .
DNA: TGCGCCAGCAGTAACAGGGGATCAACAGATACGCAGTATTTT
CDR3: CASSNRGSTDTQYF

J: TRBJ2-4
V: TRBV7-8
length: 14
D: .
size: many
DNA: TGTGCCAGCAGCTTAGGGGGTGGGGCTGACATTCAGTACTTC
CDR3: CASSLGGGADIQYF

J: TRBJ2-7
V: TRBV28
length: 13
D: .
size: many
DNA: TGTGCCAGCAGTTCAACGACTGCCTACGAGCAGTACTTC
CDR3: CASSSTTAYEQYF

J: TRBJ1-2
V: TRBV4-3
length: 17
D: .
size: many
DNA: TGCGCCAGCAGCCAAGTCTCGGCCCGTAGACTAGCGAGGGGCTACACCTTC
CDR3: CASSQVSARRLARGYTF

J: TRBJ2-1
V: TRBV9
length: 14
D: TRBD1
size: few
DNA: TGTGCCAGCAGCCCCGGACAGGCCTACAATGAGCAGTTCTTC
CDR3: CASSPGQAYNEQFF

J: TRBJ1-1
V: TRBV4-3
length: 15
D: TRBD1
size: few
DNA: TGCGCCAGCAGCCAAGATGACAGGGGGGACACTGAAGCTTTCTTT
CDR3: CASSQDDRGDTEAFF

J: TRBJ2-1
V: TRBV20-1
length: 15
D: TRBD2
size: .
DNA: TGCAGTGCTAGAGTAGGGGAGGGGCTTTACAATGAGCAGTTCTTC
CDR3: CSARVGEGLYNEQFF

J: TRBJ2-5
V: TRBV20-1
length: 17
D: .
size: few
DNA: TGCAGTGCTAGAGGCAGTTGGCGGGGCCCAGCCGGAGAGACCCAGTACTTC
CDR3: CSARGSWRGPAGETQYF

J: TRBJ2-1
V: TRBV7-8
length: 17
D: .
size: .
DNA: TGTGCCAGCAGCTTAAGGGTAAGGATACCGACCTACAATGAGCAGTTCTTC
CDR3: CASSLRVRIPTYNEQFF

J: TRBJ2-7
V: TRBV19
length: 15
D: .
size: .
DNA: TGTGCCTCGAGGCAGGGTGCGGGGTCCTCCTACGAGCAGTACTTC
CDR3: CASRQGAGSSYEQYF

J: TRBJ2-7
V: TRBV5-1
length: 15
D: .
size: .
DNA: TGCGCCAGCAGCTTGGTCGACGGATTCACCTACGAGCAGTACTTC
CDR3: CASSLVDGFTYEQYF

J: TRBJ2-5
V: TRBV12-3/TRBV12-4
length: 15
D: TRBD2
size: few
DNA: TGTGCCAGCAGTTTAGGTAGCGGGAGTGTCGAGACCCAGTACTTC
CDR3: CASSLGSGSVETQYF

J: TRBJ2-5
V: TRBV7-6
length: 17
D: .
size: few
DNA: TGTGCCAGCAGCTTAGGGTCGTCCGGGGGGCGTGGAGAGACCCAGTACTTC
CDR3: CASSLGSSGGRGETQYF

J: TRBJ2-3
V: TRBV29-1
length: 17
D: TRBD2
size: many
DNA: TGCAGCGTGGGAGGGATACCCATCGTGGATGGCACAGATACGCAGTATTTT
CDR3: CSVGGIPIVDGTDTQYF

J: TRBJ2-5
V: TRBV4-3
length: 15
D: .
size: few
DNA: TGCGCCAGCAGCCAAGATCGAGGCAGCCAAGAGACCCAGTACTTC
CDR3: CASSQDRGSQETQYF

J: TRBJ2-1
V: TRBV5-1
length: 13
D: TRBD2
size: many
DNA: TGCGCCAGCAGCTTGCGCGGGGGCAATGAGCAGTTCTTC
CDR3: CASSLRGGNEQFF

J: TRBJ2-1
V: TRBV25-1
length: 11
D: .
size: many
DNA: TGTGCCAGCAAGTCTAGCTATGAGCAGTTCTTC
CDR3: CASKSSYEQFF

J: TRBJ2-5
V: TRBV6-5
length: 18
D: TRBD2
size: few
DNA: TGTGCCAGCAGTTACTCGCGGCTAGCGGGGCTCACGCAAGAGACCCAGTACTTC
CDR3: CASSYSRLAGLTQETQYF

J: TRBJ2-7
V: TRBV30
length: 15
D: .
size: .
DNA: TGTGCCTGGAGTAATCAACCGGGATTCCTGGACGAGCAGTACTTC
CDR3: CAWSNQPGFLDEQYF

J: TRBJ2-1
V: TRBV12-3/TRBV12-4
length: 15
D: TRBD1
size: .
DNA: TGTGCCAGCAGTTCGACAGGGATCGATTACAATGAGCAGTTCTTC
CDR3: CASSSTGIDYNEQFF

J: TRBJ2-7
V: TRBV27
length: 14
D: .
size: .
DNA: TGTGCCAGCAGCAAACTAGCCCAACCTCACGAGCAGTACTTC
CDR3: CASSKLAQPHEQYF

J: TRBJ2-7
V: TRBV4-1
length: 15
D: .
size: few
DNA: TGCGCCAGCAGCCAAGATAAGACTCGAGGCAACGAGCAGTACTTC
CDR3: CASSQDKTRGNEQYF

J: TRBJ2-7
V: TRBV12-3/TRBV12-4
length: 15
D: .
size: .
DNA: TGTGCCAGCAGCTCCAGACCCCTACACTCCTACGAGCAGTACTTC
CDR3: CASSSRPLHSYEQYF

J: TRBJ2-1
V: TRBV4-3
length: 14
D: .
size: .
DNA: TGCGCCAGCAGCCATCCTAGGCAGGGCAATGAGCAGTTCTTC
CDR3: CASSHPRQGNEQFF

J: TRBJ2-3
V: TRBV30
length: 16
D: TRBD2
size: few
DNA: TGTGCCTGGAGTGTCGGGAGGGGATCGTACACAGATACGCAGTATTTT
CDR3: CAWSVGRGSYTDTQYF

J: TRBJ2-7
V: TRBV6-1
length: 15
D: .
size: .
DNA: TGTGCCAGCAGTGAACAAGCTTTGAGATACCACGAGCAGTACTTC
CDR3: CASSEQALRYHEQYF

J: TRBJ2-2
V: TRBV28
length: 14
D: .
size: .
DNA: TGTGCCAGCAGTTTAACCAGGGTGGCCGGGGAGCTGTTTTTT
CDR3: CASSLTRVAGELFF

J: TRBJ2-5
V: TRBV27
length: 13
D: .
size: .
DNA: TGTGCCAGCAGTTGGGGGTACCAAGAGACCCAGTACTTC
CDR3: CASSWGYQETQYF

J: TRBJ1-2
V: TRBV5-1
length: 13
D: .
size: .
DNA: TGCGCCAGCAGCTTGACTGGAAGCTATGGCTACACCTTC
CDR3: CASSLTGSYGYTF

J: TRBJ2-1
V: TRBV2
length: 11
D: .
size: .
DNA: TGTGCCAGCATGAGGGGACCTGAGCAGTTCTTC
CDR3: CASMRGPEQFF

J: TRBJ1-6
V: TRBV20-1
length: 13
D: .
size: .
DNA: TGCAGTGCGTCCGGGACACGAAGATCACCCCTCCACTTT
CDR3: CSASGTRRSPLHF

J: TRBJ2-1
V: TRBV24-1
length: 16
D: .
size: few
DNA: TGTGCCACCAGTGATTACGGCGGGGAGTACTACAATGAGCAGTTCTTC
CDR3: CATSDYGGEYYNEQFF

J: TRBJ2-5
V: TRBV9
length: 16
D: TRBD2
size: few
DNA: TGTGCCAGCAGCGTAGGGGAGCGGGGGGGCTTCGAGACCCAGTACTTC
CDR3: CASSVGERGGFETQYF

J: TRBJ1-6
V: TRBV5-5
length: 16
D: TRBD1
size: .
DNA: TGTGCCAGCAGTCACGGGTGGGGACAGAAGATCTCACCCCTCCACTTT
CDR3: CASSHGWGQKISPLHF